A single sample gave rise to the 23 T cell receptor beta chains below, sequenced in a study of regulatory T cells in long-lasting Graves disease. CDR3-region Arm-PCR and iRepertoire HTBI primers produced the TCR beta libraries. MiXCR was run by TCRdb on the multiplex PCR reads, yielding one entry per CDR3 protein. Here the sample spans roughly 360,000 distinct CDR3 sequences, about 23% being singletons. Time point specified: persistent/refractory GD, antithyroid drugs over 5 years with positive TRAb. The TCR library was prepared using RNA isolated from PBMCs. Sequenced here: peripheral blood mononuclear cells (PBMCs), sampled when the disease was refractory, from a patient treated with antithyroid drugs. Receptor source: a woman aged 40 to 50 with Graves disease.

The chain employs TRBV2 and TRBJ2-3; the match to TRBD2 covers 8 bases. The CDR3 extends over 14 amino acids. The V segment lost 6 bases and the J segment 5 bases; nucleotides outside the gene matches: 7. Germline CDR1 and CDR2: SNHLY and FYNNEI. As DNA, the CDR3 is TGTGCCAGCAGGAGAGGACTAGCCGGAGATACGCAGTATTTT. It is translated as CASRRGLAGDTQYF.

This clonotype came up a few times. V and J are TRBV5-1 and TRBJ1-4; D is unclear. V shed 0 bases and J shed 3 bases, with 12 bases lying between them. CDR3 length: 16 residues. The germline V gene has CDR1 SGHRS and CDR2 YFSETQ. The CDR3 region is CASSLAPLGPNEKLFF. DNA for the CDR3: TGCGCCAGCAGCTTGGCTCCACTCGGGCCTAATGAAAAACTGTTTTTT.

This clonotype has ten or more counts. This chain joins TRBV28 and TRBJ2-4; the match to TRBD2 covers 8 bases. Germline V gene data show CDR1 as MDHEN and CDR2 as SYDVKM. The CDR3 totals 14 residues. The trim removed 10 bases at V and 8 bases at J, leaving 13 bases unmatched. The CDR3 nucleotides read TGTGCCATCTCCAAGCCGGGACTAGGAGACATTCAGTACTTC. Its protein product is CAISKPGLGDIQYF.

The table lists this clonotype with many counts. This chain connects TRBV6-9 to TRBJ2-7; D not resolved. The ends were cut back, 3 bases at V and 3 bases at J, with 6 bases in the middle. Germline V CDR1 and CDR2: MNHGY, SVAAGI. CDR3 size: 12 residues. The CDR3 nucleotides read TGTGCCAGCAGTTACGACAACTACGAGCAGTACTTC. It translates to CASSYDNYEQYF.

This clonotype has more than one count but fewer than ten. The chain uses TRBV20-1 and TRBJ2-5; 7 bases are a match to TRBD1. Losses at the gene ends were 1 base for V and 5 bases for J; bases not matched to a gene: 10. The CDR3 runs 15 residues. The germline V gene has CDR1 DFQATT and CDR2 SNEGSKA (reference sequence). The CDR3 sequence is CSARGGPGGIETQYF. CDR3 sequence (DNA): TGCAGTGCTAGAGGGGGCCCAGGGGGAATCGAGACCCAGTACTTC.

The chain carries TRBV29-1 and TRBJ2-1; the match to TRBD2 covers 7 bases. Looked up from germline, CDR1 is SQVTM and CDR2 is ANQGSEA. This CDR3 is built from 15 residues. The J segment lost 10 bases and the V segment lost 3 bases, leaving 15 bases of the junction unmatched. CDR3 sequence reads: CSVDGPAGVGVEQFF. DNA for the CDR3: TGCAGCGTTGACGGGCCCGCGGGAGTGGGGGTCGAGCAGTTCTTC.

V gene TRBV19 combines with J gene TRBJ2-3; TRBD2 agrees at 10 bases. Trimming removed 4 bases from V and 4 bases from J; junction bases left unmatched: 2. The CDR3 runs 14 residues. Germline CDR1 and CDR2: LNHDA and SQIVND (reference sequence). The CDR3 sequence: CASSNLAGADTQYF. The DNA for the CDR3 is TGTGCCAGTAGTAACCTAGCGGGAGCAGATACGCAGTATTTT.

The chain has TRBV5-1 and TRBJ1-6; D might be TRBD1 (6 bases). The V and J ends lost 3 bases and 10 bases respectively, with 14 bases between them. Germline values: CDR1 SGHRS, CDR2 YFSETQ. The CDR3 runs 14 residues. The CDR3 spells CASSSQGAGSPLHF. CDR3 DNA sequence: TGCGCCAGCAGCTCACAGGGTGCTGGATCACCCCTCCACTTT. The entire variable domain, with the rest obtained from reference TRBV5-1 and TRBJ1-6, is as follows: KAGVTQTPRYLIKTRGQQVTLSCSPISGHRSVSWYQQTPGQGLQFLFEYFSETQRNKGNFPGRFSGRQFSNSRSEMNVSTLELGDSALYLCASSSQGAGSPLHFGNGTRLTVT.

Concerning this clonotype itself: A read error is possible here, since a much larger clone lies one base away. V is TRBV6-5 and J is TRBJ1-4; D remains unclear. Germline loops: CDR1 MNHEY, CDR2 SVGAGI. The CDR3 has 15 residues. The CDR3 sequence: CAGSYSGDPDEKLFF. The CDR3 nucleotides read TGTGCCGGCAGTTACTCTGGAGACCCGGATGAAAAACTGTTTTTT.

The chain recombines TRBV5-6 with TRBJ2-5; the match to TRBD1 covers 8 bases. The V gene's germline CDR1 is SGHDT and CDR2 YYEEEE. The trim removed 3 bases at V and 5 bases at J, leaving 12 bases unmatched. CDR3 length: 16 residues. CDR3 bases: TGTGCCAGCAGCTCCCTCCAGGGGGCGCCGTGGGAGACCCAGTACTTC. The encoded protein is CASSSLQGAPWETQYF.

This clonotype was counted many times. This rearrangement joins TRBV28 to TRBJ1-1; D unresolved. In germline, CDR1 is MDHEN, CDR2 SYDVKM. V was shortened by 4 bases and J by 0 bases, with 6 bases between the two germline ends. The CDR3 runs to 13 residues. The CDR3 protein is CASSYGMNTEAFF. The CDR3 DNA reads TGTGCCAGCAGTTACGGGATGAACACTGAAGCTTTCTTT.

This clonotype was observed a handful of times. V and J are TRBV4-1 and TRBJ1-1; a weak D match, TRBD1 (6 bases). The CDR3 has 16 amino acids. Germline CDR1 and CDR2: MGHRA and YSYEKL. V was clipped by 3 bases and J by 1 base, with 15 bases between them. CDR3 sequence (DNA): TGCGCCAGCAGCCAGGGGAAGGGACAAAGGAACACTGAAGCTTTCTTT. This sequence encodes CASSQGKGQRNTEAFF.

The sample holds many counts of this clonotype. V usage is TRBV12-3 or TRBV12-4 and J usage is TRBJ1-6, with D hard to call. V dropped 6 bases and J dropped 7 bases, with 13 bases sitting between them. The CDR3 runs 14 residues. In DNA form, the CDR3 reads TGTGCCAGCAGCGCCGGACGCCCAAATTCACCCCTCCACTTT. Protein sequence: CASSAGRPNSPLHF.

This chain joins TRBV10-2 and TRBJ2-1; D may be TRBD1 (6 bases). V was pared by 5 bases and J by 13 bases, with 21 bases between. The CDR3 extends over 14 amino acids. Germline V gene sequence: CDR1 WSHSY, CDR2 SAAADI. The CDR3 DNA reads TGCGCCAGCAGTCATCACCCAGGGGAATGGCCCCAGTTCTTC. The encoded protein is CASSHHPGEWPQFF.

This sequence joins TRBV28 and TRBJ1-1, with a weak D call TRBD1 (5 bases). The CDR3 is 14 amino acids. The V gene lost 8 bases and the J gene lost 3 bases, with 16 bases spanning the gap. Germline V gene lookup returns CDR1 MDHEN and CDR2 SYDVKM. The DNA of the CDR3 is TGTGCCAGCTTGGGGAAGTGGGGCGACACTGAAGCTTTCTTT. It translates to CASLGKWGDTEAFF.

This clonotype was detected only once. This chain connects TRBV19 to TRBJ2-3; 9 bases match TRBD2. Trimming removed 3 bases from V and 1 base from J; junction bases left unmatched: 8. The CDR3 extends over 17 amino acids. Germline assignment: CDR1 LNHDA and CDR2 SQIVND (reference sequence). CDR3: CASSIRGRGSGTDTQYF. The DNA of the CDR3 is TGTGCCAGTAGTATTCGCGGGAGGGGATCTGGCACAGATACGCAGTATTTT. Filled out from reference TRBV19 and TRBJ2-3, the complete variable domain reads DGGITQSPKYLFRKEGQNVTLSCEQNLNHDAMYWYRQDPGQGLRLIYYSQIVNDFQKGDIAEGYSVSREKKESFPLTVTSAQKNPTAFYLCASSIRGRGSGTDTQYFGPGTRLTVL.

This clonotype was counted only a few times. This chain connects TRBV5-1 to TRBJ2-7; tentatively, D is TRBD1 (6 bases). CDR1 is SGHRS, CDR2 YFSETQ, per germline. V lost 5 bases and J lost 6, with 21 bases in between. This CDR3 spans 15 amino acids. CDR3 residues: CASRLFRTDLSEQYF. In DNA form, the CDR3 reads TGCGCCAGCAGGCTATTTCGGACAGATCTGAGCGAGCAGTACTTC. Full variable domain (remainder filled in from reference TRBV5-1 and TRBJ2-7): KAGVTQTPRYLIKTRGQQVTLSCSPISGHRSVSWYQQTPGQGLQFLFEYFSETQRNKGNFPGRFSGRQFSNSRSEMNVSTLELGDSALYLCASRLFRTDLSEQYFGPGTRLTVT.

The chain couples TRBV18 to TRBJ2-5, with D tentatively TRBD2 (5 bases). Germline CDR1 KGHSH, CDR2 LQKENI. Trimming cost V 4 bases and J 0 bases, with 15 bases left between them. The CDR3 is made up of 16 amino acids. In DNA, the CDR3 is TGTGCCAGCTCACTAGAGGGCCAGGTCCACCAAGAGACCCAGTACTTC. The encoded protein is CASSLEGQVHQETQYF.

There are many counts of this clonotype. CDR3 DNA: TGTGCCAGCAGTTATACAGGGAAAGGGGAAAAACTGTTTTTT. Its protein product is CASSYTGKGEKLFF. The V gene is TRBV28, the J gene TRBJ1-4, with TRBD1 as a possible D gene (6 bases). Deletions cut 4 bases from V and 8 bases from J, with 14 bases between. Germline loops: CDR1 MDHEN, CDR2 SYDVKM. This CDR3 has 14 residues.

The J gene is TRBJ1-5, the V gene TRBV5-1; D is ambiguous. In germline, CDR1 is SGHRS, CDR2 YFSETQ. V lost 4 bases and J lost 6, with 14 bases in between. The CDR3 is 14 amino acids. This CDR3 reads CASSTGNSGQPQHF. The CDR3 DNA reads TGCGCCAGCAGCACCGGGAACTCGGGTCAGCCCCAGCATTTT.

The chain combines TRBV5-1 with TRBJ2-1; TRBD2 matches 7 bases. Germline CDR1 reads SGHRS; CDR2 reads YFSETQ. J was trimmed by 5 bases and V by 0 bases; bases with no gene match: 2. CDR3 length: 14 residues. CDR3 sequence: CASSLVLANNEQFF. In DNA form, the CDR3 reads TGCGCCAGCAGCTTGGTACTAGCGAACAATGAGCAGTTCTTC.

The chain joins TRBV10-3 to TRBJ2-2; 11 nucleotides line up with TRBD2. CDR1 is ENHRY and CDR2 is SYGVKD in the germline V gene. V was clipped by 4 bases and J by 1 base; unmatched bases: 2. This CDR3 spans 16 amino acids. CDR3 in amino acids: CAISGGTSGNTGELFF. The DNA for the CDR3 is TGTGCCATCAGTGGAGGGACTAGCGGGAACACCGGGGAGCTGTTTTTT.

The sample holds many counts of this clonotype. This chain uses TRBV28 with TRBJ2-3; D may be TRBD1 (6 bases). In germline, CDR1 is MDHEN, CDR2 SYDVKM. The V and J ends lost 5 bases and 2 bases respectively, with 14 bases between them. This CDR3 has 15 residues. This CDR3 is CASSRWTENTDTQYF. The CDR3 coding sequence is TGTGCCAGCAGTCGCTGGACAGAGAACACAGATACGCAGTATTTT.